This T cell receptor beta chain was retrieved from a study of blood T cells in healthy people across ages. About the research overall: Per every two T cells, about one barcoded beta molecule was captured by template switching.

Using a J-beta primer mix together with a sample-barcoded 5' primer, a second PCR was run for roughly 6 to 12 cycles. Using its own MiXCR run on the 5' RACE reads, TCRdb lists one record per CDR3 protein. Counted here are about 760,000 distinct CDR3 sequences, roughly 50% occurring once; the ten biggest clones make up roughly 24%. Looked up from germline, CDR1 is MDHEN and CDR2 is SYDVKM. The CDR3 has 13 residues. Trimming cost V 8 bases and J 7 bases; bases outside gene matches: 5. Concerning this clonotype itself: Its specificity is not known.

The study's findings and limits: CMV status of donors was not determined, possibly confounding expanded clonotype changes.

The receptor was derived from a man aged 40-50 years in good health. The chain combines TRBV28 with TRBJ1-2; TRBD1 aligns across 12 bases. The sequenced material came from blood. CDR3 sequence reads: CASEGQGARGYTF. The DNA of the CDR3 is TGTGCCAGCGAGGGACAGGGGGCGCGTGGCTACACCTTC.